This T cell receptor (beta chain) appears in the sequencing data of a study of cytomegalovirus exposure and HLA in healthy donors. Study results and caveats: For TCR beta chains, V- and J-gene trimming was later linked to a missense DCLRE1C variant.

Concerning this clone: The antigen remains unidentified.

PCR primers comprised 60 Vbeta and 13 Jbeta primers. The data were produced by immunoSEQ multiplex PCR, yet TCRdb's version contains in-frame clones alone and is incomplete. The table includes 150,000 to 170,000 clones, about 74% detected once. The sequenced sample was PBMCs. The source is a middle-aged woman in good health and CMV-seronegative.

The chain's CDR3 is CASSTQGFGTDTQYF. CDR3 DNA: TGTGCCAGCAGTACCCAGGGGTTCGGCACAGATACGCAGTATTTT. The rearrangement links TRBV5-6 to TRBJ2-3; TRBD1 is a possible D gene (6 bases). V shed 5 bases and J shed 1 base, with 14 bases lying between them. Germline CDR1 SGHDT, CDR2 YYEEEE. This CDR3 is 15 amino acids long.